This T cell receptor beta chain was sequenced during a study of radiotherapy plus CTLA-4 blockade in lung cancer. J was trimmed by 3 bases and V by 6 bases; bases with no gene match: 9. Germline values: CDR1 KGHSH, CDR2 LQKENI. This CDR3 has 15 amino acids. As regards this clone: The antigen remains unidentified.

Sequencing used immunoSEQ multiplex PCR; TCRdb keeps in-frame clones, though not all of them. The sample consists of some 15,000 clones, about 89% of them appearing once. General study findings and limits: In blood, early T cell clone dynamics reportedly predicted response best, together with interferon-beta. Tumor-derived TCR clones expanded in blood after radiotherapy plus ipilimumab.

The source material was peripheral blood, sampled from a patient treated with radiotherapy plus ipilimumab. This clonotype was sampled from a human donor with non-small cell lung cancer that progressed on radiotherapy plus ipilimumab. Some clones in this sample may be carry-over from other donors' samples. This sequence joins TRBV18 and TRBJ2-7; 9 bases are shared with TRBD1. The DNA for the CDR3 is TGTGCCAGCTCCCAGCCGGGACAGGGACTCTACGAGCAGTACTTC. It codes for CASSQPGQGLYEQYF. Based on the CDR3 plus reference TRBV18 and TRBJ2-7, the full variable domain is NAGVMQNPRHLVRRRGQEARLRCSPMKGHSHVYWYRQLPEEGLKFMVYLQKENIIDESGMPKERFSAEFPKEGPSILRIQQVVRGDSAAYFCASSQPGQGLYEQYFGPGTRLTVT.